A single sample is the source of the 20 T cell receptor beta chains below, sequenced in a study of T cells in narcolepsy. Only in-frame clones appear in the TCRdb table, and some are missing; sequencing was by immunoSEQ multiplex PCR. Seen here are tens of thousands of clones, 75% to 90% observed once, and the top ten hold roughly 1%. The sample was memory (CD45RA-) CD4+ T cells from blood. The receptor source for this set is a human donor in good health.

The chain combines TRBV30 with TRBJ1-6; D not certain. V shed 8 bases and J shed 7 bases, with 18 bases lying between them. The CDR3 has 14 amino acids. CDR1 is GTSNPN, CDR2 SVGIG, per germline (reference sequence). For the CDR3, the DNA is TGTGCCGTGGAAAGGCCGGGGAAAAATTCACCCCTCCACTTT. Protein sequence: CAVERPGKNSPLHF.

Comments on this clone: Other DNA sequences within the sample encode an identical CDR3. The V and J genes are TRBV29-1 and TRBJ2-3, with TRBD1 as a possible D gene (6 bases). V lost 4 bases to trimming and J lost 4 bases, with 12 bases between them. Germline V gives CDR1 SQVTM, CDR2 ANQGSEA. This CDR3 is 13 amino acids long. The CDR3 DNA sequence: TGCAGCGTTGTCAGGGGATTGGCAGATACGCAGTATTTT. Amino acid sequence: CSVVRGLADTQYF.

There are a few counts of this clone. This sequence joins TRBV14 and TRBJ1-1; 8 positions agree with TRBD1. After removal of 4 bases from V and 0 bases from J, the junction contained 7 bases not matched to a gene. The CDR3 has 16 residues. Germline loops: CDR1 SGHDN, CDR2 FVKESK. CDR3 sequence reads: CASSPWGQALNTEAFF. The DNA for the CDR3 is TGTGCCAGCAGCCCATGGGGACAGGCTTTGAACACTGAAGCTTTCTTT.

V and J are TRBV5-6 and TRBJ1-1; D gene ambiguous. V shed 2 bases and J shed 2 bases, with 10 bases lying between them. The CDR3 extends over 14 amino acids. From germline, CDR1 is SGHDT and CDR2 YYEEEE. CDR3 sequence: CASSFKGFNTEAFF. DNA for the CDR3: TGTGCCAGCAGCTTCAAAGGATTTAACACTGAAGCTTTCTTT.

The chain links TRBV23-1 to TRBJ1-5; D not resolved. TRBV23-1 is assigned to the ORF class and has an uncertain function. The CDR3 loop spans 14 amino acids. Deletions cut 1 base from V and 7 bases from J, with 11 bases between. CDR3 amino acids: CASSQFAGGQPQHF. In DNA, the CDR3 is TGCGCCAGCAGTCAATTTGCAGGTGGGCAGCCCCAGCATTTT.

J is TRBJ1-5 and V is TRBV21-1; the table's D gene call, TRBD1, was not cross checked with the DNA. TRBV21-1 constitutes a pseudogene. The CDR3 totals 15 residues. Here the CDR3 DNA reads TGTGCCGGCCAACACAGGGGGATGGGCAATCAGCCCCAGCATTTT. It translates to CAGQHRGMGNQPQHF.

There are a few counts of this clone. The chain is built from TRBV20-1 and TRBJ2-7, with D perhaps given as TRBD1 or TRBD2 (5 bases each). CDR3 length: 11 amino acids. The V gene's germline CDR1 is DFQATT and CDR2 SNEGSKA (reference sequence). Trimming took 7 bases from V and 4 from J, leaving 11 bases between them. The CDR3 loop reads CSGGIEYEQYF. The DNA of the CDR3 is TGCAGTGGGGGGATAGAGTACGAGCAGTACTTC.

This chain connects TRBV6-5 to TRBJ2-2; D is unresolved. The germline V gene has CDR1 MNHEY and CDR2 SVGAGI. The length of the CDR3 is 12 residues. Deletions cut 4 bases from V and 7 bases from J, with 7 bases between. The CDR3 protein is CASSLGIGELFF. CDR3 bases: TGTGCCAGCAGTTTGGGGATCGGGGAGCTGTTTTTT.

This chain uses TRBV6-6 with TRBJ1-1; D may be TRBD1 (6 bases). The V gene's germline CDR1 is MNHNY and CDR2 SVGAGI (reference sequence). V was pared by 3 bases and J by 6 bases, with 11 bases between. The CDR3 covers 13 residues. The CDR3, as DNA: TGTGCCAGCAGTTATAGGGGGACGGCTGAAGCTTTCTTT. Its protein product is CASSYRGTAEAFF.

The chain carries TRBV4-3 and TRBJ1-6; the D gene is possibly TRBD1 (5 bases). Germline CDR1 LGHNA, CDR2 YSLEER. The CDR3 spans 17 residues. V shed 0 bases and J shed 4 bases, with 13 bases lying between them. CDR3 bases: TGCGCCAGCAGCCAAGAATCAACGGACAAATATAATTCACCCCTCCACTTT. Protein: CASSQESTDKYNSPLHF.

The chain links TRBV28 to TRBJ2-7, with D possibly TRBD1 on 6 matching bases. Trimming took off 5 bases at V and 3 bases at J, with 14 bases between the two ends. CDR1 and CDR2 from the germline V gene are MDHEN and SYDVKM. This CDR3 comprises 14 residues. CDR3 DNA sequence: TGTGCCAGCAGTCCCGCGACAGGAGGCTACGAGCAGTACTTC. Encoded protein: CASSPATGGYEQYF.

This rearrangement joins TRBV19 to TRBJ2-2, with 10 bases aligning to TRBD1. The CDR3 runs 16 residues. Germline CDR1 and CDR2: LNHDA and SQIVND (reference sequence). V gave up 4 bases and J gave up 6 bases; unmatched junction bases: 8. The CDR3 protein is CASSSRQGARSGELFF. The CDR3 coding sequence is TGTGCCAGTAGTAGCCGACAGGGGGCAAGATCCGGGGAGCTGTTTTTT.

The chain has TRBV7-2 and TRBJ1-1; possible D gene TRBD1, 6 bases. CDR1 and CDR2 (germline): SGHTA, FQGNSA. V gave up 5 bases and J gave up 7 bases, with 14 bases separating them. The length of the CDR3 is 13 residues. The CDR3 nucleotides are TGTGCCAGCAGCCGCGTACAGGGAAATGAAGCTTTCTTT. Protein sequence: CASSRVQGNEAFF.

V is TRBV7-2 and J is TRBJ1-1; TRBD1 aligns across 7 bases. V shed 2 bases and J 4 bases; nucleotides not matched to a gene: 7. The CDR3 runs to 15 residues. Germline CDR1 SGHTA, CDR2 FQGNSA. The CDR3 DNA reads TGTGCCAGCAGCTTACAGGGGGGTTCAGGCACTGAAGCTTTCTTT. It translates to CASSLQGGSGTEAFF.

CDR3 in amino acids: CASSRGQDYGYTF. CDR3 in DNA: TGTGCCAGCTCCAGGGGGCAGGACTATGGCTACACCTTC. The chain is built from TRBV6-1 and TRBJ1-2, with 8 positions matching TRBD1. This CDR3 is built from 13 residues. Looked up from germline, CDR1 is MNHNS and CDR2 is SASEGT. The V segment lost 8 bases and the J segment 3 bases; nucleotides outside the gene matches: 5.

The chain combines TRBV5-6 with TRBJ1-2, with 10 bases that match TRBD1. The junction had 8 bases not matched to a gene; V was cut back by 4 bases and J by 2 bases. Germline loops: CDR1 SGHDT, CDR2 YYEEEE. CDR3 size: 16 residues. CDR3 loop: CASSRTGGFRNYGYTF. The CDR3 nucleotides read TGTGCCAGCAGCCGGACAGGGGGATTTAGAAACTATGGCTACACCTTC.

This rearrangement joins TRBV30 to TRBJ1-5; tentative D call: TRBD1 (5 bases). The CDR3 extends over 15 amino acids. CDR1 GTSNPN and CDR2 SVGIG come from the germline V gene (reference sequence). V shed 5 bases and J shed 6 bases, with 20 bases lying between them. CDR3: CAWGAKTMRGQPQHF. The CDR3, as DNA: TGTGCCTGGGGGGCCAAAACTATGAGGGGTCAGCCCCAGCATTTT.

CDR3 loop: CASSLGLAGSSYNEQFF. In nucleotides, the CDR3 is TGTGCCAGCAGCTTAGGACTAGCGGGTTCCTCCTACAATGAGCAGTTCTTC. The chain employs TRBV7-9 and TRBJ2-1; TRBD2 agrees at 10 bases. Germline loops: CDR1 SEHNR, CDR2 FQNEAQ (reference sequence). The CDR3 has 17 amino acids. J was trimmed by 0 bases and V by 1 base; bases with no gene match: 3.

The genes are TRBV5-4 and TRBJ1-1, with D maybe TRBD1 (5 bases). The CDR3 runs to 14 residues. Trimming pared 4 bases from V and 3 bases from J, leaving 13 bases between. The germline CDR1 and CDR2 sequences are SGHNT and YYREEE (reference sequence). CDR3 loop: CASSQDRGYTEAFF. The CDR3 DNA reads as TGTGCCAGCAGCCAAGATAGGGGCTACACTGAAGCTTTCTTT.

This clone is deemed medium-sized (0.01 to 0.1%). The genes are TRBV2 and TRBJ2-7; D may be TRBD1 or TRBD2 (5 bases each). Germline V gives CDR1 SNHLY, CDR2 FYNNEI. CDR3 length: 13 residues. Trimming cost V 6 bases and J 4 bases, with 13 bases left between them. CDR3 loop: CASRPGTTYEQYF. CDR3 bases: TGTGCCAGCAGGCCTGGGACCACTTACGAGCAGTACTTC.